These 26 T cell receptor beta chains were all obtained from the same sample, sequenced in a study of shared clonotypes between healthy human individuals. TCRdb's table, derived via immunoSEQ multiplex PCR, lists solely in-frame clones and lacks some. Here the sample spans about 980,000 clones, approximately 76% being singletons. The sequenced material came from memory CD4+ T cells sorted from blood. Noted subset: CD45RA-negative fraction. The receptor source for this set is a man between 18 and 29 years old in good health.

The chain uses TRBV11-2 and TRBJ1-2; unclear D gene. Germline CDR1 and CDR2: SGHAT and FQNNGV. The CDR3 has 13 residues. With 2 bases removed from V and 8 bases from J, the gap between germline ends came to 12 bases. The DNA for the CDR3 is TGTGCCAGCAGCTTATTGGCGTCGGTGGGCTACACCTTC. It yields the protein CASSLLASVGYTF.

The chain couples TRBV28 to TRBJ1-2; a weak D match, TRBD1 (5 bases). The CDR3 runs 12 residues. The V and J ends lost 8 bases and 5 bases respectively, with 12 bases between them. Germline lookup yields CDR1 MDHEN and CDR2 SYDVKM. CDR3 DNA: TGTGCCAGCGTCGAGGGGAATTATGGCTACACCTTC. It codes for CASVEGNYGYTF.

The V and J genes are TRBV5-1 and TRBJ2-1; D is unresolved. The length of the CDR3 is 13 residues. The germline V gene encodes CDR1 SGHRS and CDR2 YFSETQ. Trimming shortened V by 5 bases and J by 2 bases, and 8 bases separated the two germline ends. The CDR3 DNA sequence: TGCGCCAGCAGGGAAGGGACCTACAATGAGCAGTTCTTC. It yields the protein CASREGTYNEQFF.

The rearrangement uses TRBV15 and TRBJ2-5; D gene unclear. The CDR3 extends over 14 amino acids. Germline CDR1 is LNHNV and CDR2 is YYDKDF (reference sequence). Trimming stripped 1 base from V and 2 bases from J, with 8 bases between. CDR3 sequence reads: CATSRGPAQETQYF. The CDR3 bases are TGTGCCACCAGCAGAGGTCCCGCACAAGAGACCCAGTACTTC.

This clone occurred once. V is TRBV4-1 and J is TRBJ2-7; 7 positions match TRBD1. J lost 5 bases, V lost 3 bases, and 13 bases had no gene match. The CDR3 contains 16 residues. CDR1 is MGHRA and CDR2 is YSYEKL in the germline V gene. CDR3 nucleotides: TGCGCCAGCAGCCAGGGACCAACAGGGGATGGCCACGAGCAGTACTTC. It encodes CASSQGPTGDGHEQYF.

The V call is TRBV5-4, the J call TRBJ1-6; TRBD1 agrees at 7 bases. CDR3 length equals 16 residues. The V and J ends lost 0 bases and 6 bases, in that order; junction bases with no gene match: 6. Germline values: CDR1 SGHNT, CDR2 YYREEE (reference sequence). CDR3 region: CASSLVGRQGNSPLHF. The CDR3 nucleotides read TGTGCCAGCAGCTTGGTGGGAAGACAGGGTAATTCACCCCTCCACTTT.

Points on this clone: With a much larger clone just one base away, this may be a read error. Other DNA sequences in this sample translate to the same CDR3. The J gene is TRBJ2-7, the V gene TRBV5-6; D gene uncertain. Germline lookup yields CDR1 SGHDT and CDR2 YYEEEE. This CDR3 has 12 amino acids. The V end was cut by 2 bases, the J end by 4 bases, with 7 bases between. The CDR3 here is CASSLSGYEQYF. The CDR3 nucleotides read TGTGCCAGCAGCTTATCAGGATACGAGCAGTACTTC.

This chain joins TRBV9 and TRBJ2-3; 11 nucleotides agree with TRBD1. J gave up 3 bases and V 1 base, and 4 bases lay outside the gene matches. This CDR3 comprises 16 residues. Per the germline V gene, CDR1 is SGDLS and CDR2 is YYNGEE. CDR3 DNA: TGTGCCAGCAGCGTAACGGACAGGGGGCCTACAGATACGCAGTATTTT. Protein product: CASSVTDRGPTDTQYF. Full variable domain (outside the CDR3, taken from reference TRBV9 and TRBJ2-3): DSGVTQTPKHLITATGQRVTLRCSPRSGDLSVYWYQQSLDQGLQFLIQYYNGEERAKGNILERFSAQQFPDLHSELNLSSLELGDSALYFCASSVTDRGPTDTQYFGPGTRLTVL.

This clone occurred many times. V and J are TRBV9 and TRBJ1-5, with D possibly being TRBD1 (6 bases). The CDR3 contains 17 residues. Trimming removed 3 bases from V and 3 bases from J, with 19 bases in between. CDR1 is SGDLS and CDR2 is YYNGEE in the germline V gene. CDR3 amino acids: CASSEGEGGNPNQPQHF. CDR3 bases: TGTGCCAGCAGCGAAGGGGAGGGGGGGAACCCCAATCAGCCCCAGCATTTT.

This clone has only a few counts. The rearrangement links TRBV18 to TRBJ1-2, with D maybe TRBD1 (6 bases). Germline values: CDR1 KGHSH, CDR2 LQKENI. The CDR3 has 14 residues. With 2 bases removed from V and 7 bases from J, the gap between germline ends came to 14 bases. The CDR3 DNA is TGTGCCAGCTCACCATCCGGGGGGGGCACTGGCTACACCTTC. Translated: CASSPSGGGTGYTF.

This clone was observed a handful of times. DNA for the CDR3: TGTGCCAGCAGCTTACAGTCTAGCGGGAGCAATGAGCAGTTCTTC. It codes for CASSLQSSGSNEQFF. V gene TRBV7-2 combines with J gene TRBJ2-1; 10 bases align to TRBD2. V was clipped by 2 bases and J by 6 bases; unmatched bases: 4. Germline V gene lookup returns CDR1 SGHTA and CDR2 FQGNSA. The CDR3 is made up of 15 amino acids.

The rearrangement uses TRBV9 and TRBJ2-7; 8 nucleotides align to TRBD2. The germline V gene has CDR1 SGDLS and CDR2 YYNGEE. The trim removed 0 bases at V and 2 bases at J, leaving 4 bases unmatched. This CDR3 has 15 residues. CDR3 coding DNA: TGTGCCAGCAGCGTAGAAGGCGGGGGGACCTACGAGCAGTACTTC. Its translation: CASSVEGGGTYEQYF.

The rearrangement uses TRBV4-3 and TRBJ2-2, with 10 bases aligning to TRBD2. J was trimmed by 7 bases and V by 4 bases; bases with no gene match: 6. Germline loops: CDR1 LGHNA, CDR2 YSLEER. The CDR3 has 15 residues. The CDR3 coding sequence is TGCGCCAGCAGCCGTGGGACTAGCGTCCTCGGGGAGCTGTTTTTT. Translation: CASSRGTSVLGELFF.

CDR3 protein: CSASSGYSSYNEQFF. CDR3 bases: TGCAGCGCGTCTAGCGGGTACAGCTCCTACAATGAGCAGTTCTTC. The chain is built from TRBV29-1 and TRBJ2-1; 8 bases are shared with TRBD2. V gave up 7 bases and J gave up 0 bases; unmatched junction bases: 8. Germline CDR1 SQVTM, CDR2 ANQGSEA. This CDR3 is built from 15 residues.

The rearrangement joins TRBV19 to TRBJ1-5, with D perhaps matching TRBD1 (5 bases). The CDR3 has 17 residues. The V end lost 7 bases, the J end lost 1 base, and 20 bases lay between the germline ends. CDR1 and CDR2 (germline): LNHDA, SQIVND (reference sequence). The chain's CDR3 is CASTLKTGDQSNQPQHF. CDR3 coding DNA: TGTGCCAGTACCCTAAAGACGGGGGACCAAAGCAATCAGCCCCAGCATTTT.

The chain uses TRBV29-1 and TRBJ2-2; possibly TRBD1 for D (5 bases). The CDR3 has 13 residues. The V gene lost 3 bases and the J gene lost 0 bases, with 5 bases spanning the gap. CDR1 and CDR2 (germline): SQVTM, ANQGSEA. The CDR3: CSVETANTGELFF. CDR3 coding DNA: TGCAGCGTTGAGACAGCGAACACCGGGGAGCTGTTTTTT.

This clone was observed a handful of times. The chain couples TRBV23-1 to TRBJ1-2; D is undetermined. TRBV23-1 is identified as an open reading frame with a role that is uncertain. With 2 bases removed from V and 3 bases from J, the gap between germline ends came to 4 bases. CDR3 length equals 12 residues. CDR3 loop: CASSQLDYGYTF. CDR3 nucleotides: TGCGCCAGCAGTCAACTAGACTATGGCTACACCTTC.

This chain joins TRBV6-1 and TRBJ2-7; no definite D call. This CDR3 spans 12 amino acids. Trimming took off 5 bases at V and 6 bases at J, with 11 bases between the two ends. CDR1 is MNHNS, CDR2 SASEGT, per germline. The CDR3 region is CASSFVVFEQYF. CDR3 DNA: TGTGCCAGCAGTTTCGTGGTATTCGAGCAGTACTTC.

In DNA, the CDR3 is TGTGCCAGCAGTTTGAGTGACAGGAACTATGGCTACACCTTC. The encoded protein is CASSLSDRNYGYTF. V is TRBV28 and J is TRBJ1-2, with a tentative D call TRBD1 (6 bases). V was cut by 3 bases and J by 2 bases, with 10 bases left in between. This CDR3 has 14 amino acids. Germline V gene lookup returns CDR1 MDHEN and CDR2 SYDVKM.

This clone came up once. This chain connects TRBV5-4 to TRBJ2-5; no clear D gene. Looked up from germline, CDR1 is SGHNT and CDR2 is YYREEE (reference sequence). V was pared by 0 bases and J by 5 bases, with 11 bases between. The length of the CDR3 is 14 residues. The DNA of the CDR3 is TGTGCCAGCAGCTTGGATGGGTTTGGGGAGACCCAGTACTTC. Translated, it gives CASSLDGFGETQYF.

As to this clone: This specimen includes other DNA sequences encoding the same CDR3. V and J are TRBV30 and TRBJ2-5; 8 nucleotides match TRBD2. The CDR3 is 13 residues long. Germline values: CDR1 GTSNPN, CDR2 SVGIG (reference sequence). The CDR3 protein is CALSGGLQETQYF. The CDR3 bases are TGTGCTCTCAGCGGGGGCCTCCAAGAGACCCAGTACTTC.

This chain uses TRBV28 with TRBJ1-4; D gene uncertain. The CDR3 is 14 residues long. Germline CDR1 MDHEN, CDR2 SYDVKM. V gave up 6 bases and J gave up 0 bases, with 8 bases separating them. The CDR3 sequence: CASSKTTTNEKLFF. The CDR3, as DNA: TGTGCCAGCAGCAAGACAACAACTAATGAAAAACTGTTTTTT.

This clone showed up just once. This sequence joins TRBV4-1 and TRBJ2-2; 10 bases line up with TRBD1. Germline assignment: CDR1 MGHRA and CDR2 YSYEKL. CDR3 size: 17 residues. Trimming at V came to 0 bases and at J to 1 base, leaving 2 bases not matched to a gene. The DNA for the CDR3 is TGCGCCAGCAGCCAAGAGGGGACAGGGGTGAACACCGGGGAGCTGTTTTTT. It specifies CASSQEGTGVNTGELFF.

The chain carries TRBV5-4 and TRBJ2-5; tentatively, D is TRBD1 (6 bases). The germline CDR1 and CDR2 sequences are SGHNT and YYREEE (reference sequence). This CDR3 comprises 15 residues. V gave up 0 bases and J gave up 5 bases, with 14 bases separating them. As DNA, the CDR3 is TGTGCCAGCAGCTTGGGACAGGTTCCCTGGGAGACCCAGTACTTC. Protein: CASSLGQVPWETQYF.

This clone was counted only a few times. The CDR3 sequence is CAWSVRQGDTGELFF. CDR3 DNA sequence: TGTGCCTGGAGTGTACGGCAGGGCGACACCGGGGAGCTGTTTTTT. The chain has TRBV30 and TRBJ2-2; a possible D gene is TRBD1 (5 bases). The CDR3 extends over 15 amino acids. Germline V CDR1 and CDR2: GTSNPN, SVGIG (reference sequence). V lost 0 bases and J 3 bases, leaving 11 bases between the germline ends.

This chain joins TRBV9 and TRBJ1-2; D remains unclear. The germline V gene has CDR1 SGDLS and CDR2 YYNGEE. The V end lost 7 bases, the J end lost 2 bases, and 9 bases lay between the germline ends. The CDR3 runs 12 residues. As DNA, the CDR3 is TGTGCCAGCTCAAGGGAGAACTATGGCTACACCTTC. This translates into CASSRENYGYTF.